This T cell receptor (beta chain) stems from a study of cytomegalovirus exposure and HLA in healthy donors. Primers: 60 Vbeta forward and 13 Jbeta reverse. Sequenced by immunoSEQ multiplex PCR; TCRdb stores in-frame clones only, minus some. The sample lists 150,000 to 200,000 clones, around 76% occurring once. Material: PBMCs. The sequence was collected from a woman between 40 and 55 years old in good health and CMV-seronegative.

The CDR3 sequence: CASSPRDEQYF. DNA of the CDR3: TGTGCCAGCAGCCCCAGGGACGAGCAGTACTTC. The V gene is TRBV11-2, the J gene TRBJ2-7; TRBD1 is a possible D gene (5 bases). The CDR3 contains 11 residues. V shed 5 bases and J shed 5 bases, with 7 bases lying between them. Germline V CDR1 and CDR2: SGHAT, FQNNGV.